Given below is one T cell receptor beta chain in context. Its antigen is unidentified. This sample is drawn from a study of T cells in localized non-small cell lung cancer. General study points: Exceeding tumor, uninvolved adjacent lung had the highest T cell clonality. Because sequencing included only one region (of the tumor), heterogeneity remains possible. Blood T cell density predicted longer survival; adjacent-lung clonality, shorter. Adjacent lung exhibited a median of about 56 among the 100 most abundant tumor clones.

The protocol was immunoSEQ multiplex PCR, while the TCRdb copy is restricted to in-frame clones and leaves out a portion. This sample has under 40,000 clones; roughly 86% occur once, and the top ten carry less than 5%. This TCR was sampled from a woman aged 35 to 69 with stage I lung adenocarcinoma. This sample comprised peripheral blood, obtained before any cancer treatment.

CDR3 DNA: TGTGCCAGCACCATAAGCTACGGCAGGGGTAGCACAGATACGCAGTATTTT. Its protein product is CASTISYGRGSTDTQYF. The rearrangement joins TRBV9 to TRBJ2-3; maybe TRBD1 (6 bases). This CDR3 comprises 17 residues. Deletions cut 6 bases from V and 0 bases from J, with 20 bases between. The germline V gene encodes CDR1 SGDLS and CDR2 YYNGEE.